These 21 T cell receptor beta chains share one sample of origin, sequenced in a study of T cells in Graves' hyperthyroidism and ophthalmopathy. RNA transcripts provided the source from which TCR beta CDR3 regions were amplified. First-round RT-PCR of the TCR CDR3 relied on the HTBI primer set. MiXCR was run by TCRdb on the multiplex PCR reads, yielding one entry per CDR3 protein. The repertoire consists of about 380,000 distinct CDR3 sequences, with about a fifth occurring once and the leading ten covering 40%. Specimen: blood. The receptor set was obtained from a man aged 18-30 years with Graves' ophthalmopathy.

This clonotype was seen many times. The chain uses TRBV11-2 and TRBJ1-5; TRBD1 is a possible D gene (5 bases). V dropped 5 bases and J dropped 3 bases, with 14 bases sitting between them. Germline loops: CDR1 SGHAT, CDR2 FQNNGV. The CDR3 has 15 residues. The CDR3 DNA follows: TGTGCCAGCAGCCCCTATGCGGGGGACAATCAGCCCCAGCATTTT. The encoded protein is CASSPYAGDNQPQHF. Drawing the rest from reference TRBV11-2 and TRBJ1-5, the complete variable domain is EAGVAQSPRYKIIEKRQSVAFWCNPISGHATLYWYQQILGQGPKLLIQFQNNGVVDDSQLPKDRFSAERLKGVDSTLKIQPAKLEDSAVYLCASSPYAGDNQPQHFGDGTRLSIL.

This clonotype was seen at least ten times. The genes are TRBV3-1 and TRBJ1-2; D call uncertain. Germline values: CDR1 LGHDT, CDR2 YNNKEL (reference sequence). V shed 0 bases and J shed 5 bases, with 10 bases lying between them. This CDR3 contains 14 residues. The CDR3 coding sequence is TGTGCCAGCAGCCAAGATAGAGGATCTTATGGCTACACCTTC. Residues: CASSQDRGSYGYTF.

The chain employs TRBV6-1 and TRBJ2-5; 9 positions match TRBD2. The V and J ends lost 6 bases and 0 bases, in that order; junction bases with no gene match: 5. CDR3 length equals 15 residues. CDR1 and CDR2 from the germline V gene are MNHNS and SASEGT. The CDR3: CASRIAGANQETQYF. As DNA, the CDR3 is TGTGCCAGCAGGATAGCGGGGGCTAACCAAGAGACCCAGTACTTC.

There are many counts of this clonotype. The chain recombines TRBV2 with TRBJ1-1; 11 bases are a match to TRBD1. V gave up 4 bases and J gave up 0 bases; unmatched junction bases: 13. Germline V gene data show CDR1 as SNHLY and CDR2 as FYNNEI. The CDR3 runs to 19 residues. This CDR3 is CASSAPYGQGAPMNTEAFF. The CDR3 DNA is TGTGCCAGCAGTGCGCCTTATGGACAGGGGGCGCCCATGAACACTGAAGCTTTCTTT.

This clonotype showed up just a few times. The chain uses TRBV5-1 and TRBJ2-6; TRBD1 aligns across 7 bases. Germline V gene lookup returns CDR1 SGHRS and CDR2 YFSETQ. J gave up 0 bases and V 0 bases, and 0 bases lay outside the gene matches. CDR3 length: 16 amino acids. CDR3 sequence: CASSLDRGSGANVLTF. For the CDR3, the DNA is TGCGCCAGCAGCTTGGACAGGGGCTCTGGGGCCAACGTCCTGACTTTC.

This clonotype appeared many times. The chain employs TRBV12-3 or TRBV12-4 and TRBJ2-7, with 7 nucleotides matching TRBD2. This CDR3 is built from 15 residues. The trim removed 7 bases at V and 7 bases at J, leaving 16 bases unmatched. CDR3 DNA sequence: TGTGCCAGCACCCAGGCTGGGGGGGTCCGGCGGGAGCAGTACTTC. The encoded protein is CASTQAGGVRREQYF.

The chain combines TRBV12-3 or TRBV12-4 with TRBJ2-1, with TRBD2 matching 8 bases. V lost 1 base and J lost 2; bases outside the gene matches: 4. The CDR3 runs 16 residues. The CDR3 spells CASSLGGRSPYNEQFF. The CDR3 DNA follows: TGTGCCAGCAGTTTAGGCGGGAGGAGTCCCTACAATGAGCAGTTCTTC.

This clonotype turned up a few times. The chain joins TRBV20-1 to TRBJ2-5; 10 bases align to TRBD1. V lost 4 bases and J lost 4; bases outside the gene matches: 6. This CDR3 spans 14 amino acids. Per the germline V gene, CDR1 is DFQATT and CDR2 is SNEGSKA (reference sequence). CDR3 sequence: CSAKTGGMSETQYF. The CDR3 DNA is TGCAGTGCTAAGACAGGGGGCATGTCAGAGACCCAGTACTTC.

This clonotype was recorded many times. The rearrangement joins TRBV11-2 to TRBJ2-1; 12 bases align to TRBD1. The CDR3 sequence is 18 residues long. V lost 5 bases and J lost 4; bases outside the gene matches: 12. Germline loops: CDR1 SGHAT, CDR2 FQNNGV. CDR3 residues: CASSDRDRGLSWYNEQFF. CDR3 sequence (DNA): TGTGCCAGCAGCGACCGGGACAGGGGGCTTTCATGGTACAATGAGCAGTTCTTC.

This clonotype was recorded at least ten times. CDR3 in DNA: TGTGCCAGCAGTACATATCGGGGACTAGCGGGGGCGCGTACCGGGGAGCTGTTTTTT. Its translation is CASSTYRGLAGARTGELFF. The J gene is TRBJ2-2, the V gene TRBV28; 14 nucleotides align to TRBD2. CDR3 length equals 19 residues. Germline assignment: CDR1 MDHEN and CDR2 SYDVKM. Losses at the gene ends were 5 bases for V and 5 bases for J; bases not matched to a gene: 13.

This clonotype was found a few times. The gene calls are TRBV6-6 and TRBJ1-2; D is unresolved. CDR3 length: 14 amino acids. Between the trimmed V and J ends, which lost 2 bases and 4 bases, there was a span of 11 bases. Germline assignment: CDR1 MNHNY and CDR2 SVGAGI (reference sequence). CDR3 protein: CASSYERGAYGYTF. The DNA of the CDR3 is TGTGCCAGCAGTTACGAGCGGGGAGCCTATGGCTACACCTTC.

The chain combines TRBV6-1 with TRBJ2-5; D might be TRBD1 or TRBD2, each matching 5 bases. Germline CDR1 reads MNHNS; CDR2 reads SASEGT. The CDR3 is 14 residues long. V was clipped by 5 bases and J by 1 base, with 11 bases between them. The CDR3 is CASSLLGGQETQYF. The DNA of the CDR3 is TGTGCCAGCAGTCTTCTTGGGGGCCAAGAGACCCAGTACTTC.

This clonotype was picked up many times. The chain is built from TRBV7-3 and TRBJ2-5; D remains unclear. The V end was cut by 1 base, the J end by 1 base, with 7 bases between. CDR3 length: 14 amino acids. Germline V lookup: CDR1 SGHTA, CDR2 FQGTGA. DNA of the CDR3: TGTGCCAGCAGCTTAAGTGTAGGCCAAGAGACCCAGTACTTC. As protein: CASSLSVGQETQYF. The full variable domain, in which reference TRBV7-3 and TRBJ2-5 provide the parts outside the CDR3, is GAGVSQTPSNKVTEKGKYVELRCDPISGHTALYWYRQSLGQGPEFLIYFQGTGAADDSGLPNDRFFAVRPEGSVSTLKIQRTERGDSAVYLCASSLSVGQETQYFGPGTRLLVL.

This clonotype appeared many times. The chain uses TRBV20-1 and TRBJ2-1; 7 nucleotides align to TRBD2. The V and J ends lost 6 bases and 9 bases, in that order; junction bases with no gene match: 5. Germline CDR1 reads DFQATT; CDR2 reads SNEGSKA (reference sequence). The CDR3 runs 11 residues. As DNA, the CDR3 is TGCAGTGCCGGGGGGTCTACTGAGCAGTTCTTC. Protein product: CSAGGSTEQFF.

This clonotype was seen at least ten times. This chain joins TRBV28 and TRBJ1-5; D gene unclear. The ends were cut back, 5 bases at V and 7 bases at J, with 9 bases in the middle. CDR3 length: 12 residues. Per the germline V gene, CDR1 is MDHEN and CDR2 is SYDVKM. The CDR3 DNA follows: TGTGCCAGCAGTCTGCTGGGACAGCCCCAGCATTTT. It is translated as CASSLLGQPQHF.

The chain couples TRBV5-1 to TRBJ2-1; D perhaps matches TRBD2 (5 bases). The CDR3 extends over 14 amino acids. Trimming took off 6 bases at V and 0 bases at J, with 10 bases between the two ends. Germline CDR1 SGHRS, CDR2 YFSETQ. The CDR3 bases are TGCGCCAGCACCCGGGGAAACTCCTACAATGAGCAGTTCTTC. Translation gives CASTRGNSYNEQFF.

This clonotype was detected many times. V and J are TRBV2 and TRBJ1-5, with D possibly matching TRBD1 (6 bases). The V end lost 4 bases, the J end lost 7 bases, and 14 bases lay between the germline ends. In germline, CDR1 is SNHLY, CDR2 FYNNEI. The CDR3 sequence is 14 residues long. The CDR3 DNA sequence: TGTGCCAGCAGTGGGGTGGGGGCGAGGCAGCCCCAGCATTTT. This codes for CASSGVGARQPQHF.

This clonotype was counted only a few times. CDR3 bases: TGCGCCAGCAGGAACAGGGCCGACTATGGCTACACCTTC. The encoded protein is CASRNRADYGYTF. The chain has TRBV10-2 and TRBJ1-2; tentative D call: TRBD1 (6 bases). The CDR3 extends over 13 amino acids. The V gene lost 6 bases and the J gene lost 3 bases, with 11 bases spanning the gap. CDR1 is WSHSY, CDR2 SAAADI, per germline.

This clonotype was counted at least ten times. This chain joins TRBV20-1 and TRBJ1-5; perhaps TRBD1 as D (5 bases). This CDR3 spans 16 amino acids. CDR1 is DFQATT and CDR2 is SNEGSKA in the germline V gene (reference sequence). V gave up 3 bases and J gave up 3 bases, with 18 bases separating them. This CDR3 reads CSARPPQVRPNQPQHF. DNA for the CDR3: TGCAGTGCTAGGCCCCCACAGGTGCGACCCAATCAGCCCCAGCATTTT.

This clonotype was detected ten times or more. The chain is built from TRBV9 and TRBJ2-3; TRBD1 matches 9 bases. The CDR3 contains 14 residues. Germline trimming cut 3 bases from V and 4 bases from J; bases unmatched to any gene: 3. Per the germline V gene, CDR1 is SGDLS and CDR2 is YYNGEE. CDR3 bases: TGTGCCAGCAGCGGGACAGGGGCAGCAGATACGCAGTATTTT. This sequence encodes CASSGTGAADTQYF.

V is TRBV6-2 or TRBV6-3 and J is TRBJ2-1, with D possibly TRBD1 on 5 matching bases. CDR1 and CDR2 from the germline V gene are MNHEY and SVGEGT. Trimming left V 0 bases short and J 10 bases short, with 16 bases between. The CDR3 length is 15 residues. CDR3 in DNA: TGTGCCAGCAGTTACTCGATCTGGGCCCAGGGAGAGCAGTTCTTC. Residues: CASSYSIWAQGEQFF.